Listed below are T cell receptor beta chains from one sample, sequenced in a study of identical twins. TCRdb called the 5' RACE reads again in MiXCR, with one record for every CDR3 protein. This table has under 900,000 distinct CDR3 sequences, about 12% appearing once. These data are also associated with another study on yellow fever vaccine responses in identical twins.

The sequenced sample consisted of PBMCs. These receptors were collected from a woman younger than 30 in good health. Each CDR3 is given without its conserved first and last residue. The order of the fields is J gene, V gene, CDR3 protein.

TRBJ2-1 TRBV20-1 SALEGGYNEQF
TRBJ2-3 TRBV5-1 ASSSTVASTDTQY
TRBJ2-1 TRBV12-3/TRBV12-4 ASSLGSSGGLRF
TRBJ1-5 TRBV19 ASSIGQGVREPQH
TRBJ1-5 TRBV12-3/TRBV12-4 ASSPYGQPQH
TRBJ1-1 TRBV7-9 ASSFTATEAF
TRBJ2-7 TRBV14 ASSQDSGTQYEQY
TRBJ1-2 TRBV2 ASSWDRGANYGYT
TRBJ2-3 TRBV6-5 ASSYSASGVTDTQY
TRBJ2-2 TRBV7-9 AGTAGVAGELF
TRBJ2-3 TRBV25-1 ASSEYERGGDTQY
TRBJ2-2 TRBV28 ASSLDIRNTGELF
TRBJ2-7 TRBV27 ASIGGGEYEQY
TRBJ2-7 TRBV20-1 SATFTSGRYEQY
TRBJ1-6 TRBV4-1 ASSHYRQGSDSPLH
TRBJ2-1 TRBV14 ASSQFRTGLI
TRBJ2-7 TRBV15 ATSRDGAGSYEQY
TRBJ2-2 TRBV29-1 SVHQGANTGELF
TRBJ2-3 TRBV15 ATSRDLSAPDTQY
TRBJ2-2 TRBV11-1 ASSAATPGGIYTGELF
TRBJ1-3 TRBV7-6 ASSLGQGAAGNTIY
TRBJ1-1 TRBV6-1 ASSTGGVNTEAF